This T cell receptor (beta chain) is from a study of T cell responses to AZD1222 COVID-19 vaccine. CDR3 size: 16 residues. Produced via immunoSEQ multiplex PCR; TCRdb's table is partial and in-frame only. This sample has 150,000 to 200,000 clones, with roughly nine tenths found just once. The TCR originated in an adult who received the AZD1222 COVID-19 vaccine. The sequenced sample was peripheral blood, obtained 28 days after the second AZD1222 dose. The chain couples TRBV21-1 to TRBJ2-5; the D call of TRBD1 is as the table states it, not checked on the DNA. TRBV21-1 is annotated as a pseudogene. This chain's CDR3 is CASSKPAGGRVETQYF. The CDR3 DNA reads TGTGCCAGCAGCAAACCAGCAGGGGGCAGGGTAGAGACCCAGTACTTC.